This entry lists 20 T cell receptor beta chains sequenced from one sample in a study of vaccination and CD4 T cells after COVID-19. Described treatment: roughly 11-day PBMC culture with coronavirus spike peptide pools or control peptides (ViraFEST assay). No antigen has been assigned to these receptors. The Oncomine TCR Beta short-read assay sequenced DNA from cultured CD4+ T cells. Each CDR3 protein gets one entry after TCRdb re-called the PCR reads with MiXCR. This table has 13,000 to 15,000 distinct CDR3 sequences, 50% appearing once. The specimen was cultured CD4+ T cells from blood, collected after SARS-CoV-2 vaccination. These receptors all come from a human donor with COVID-19.

The V and J genes are TRBV20-1 and TRBJ1-1, with TRBD1 identical over 7 bases. This CDR3 comprises 13 residues. The V gene end was trimmed by 2 bases and the J gene end by 4 bases; junction bases not matched to a gene: 4. CDR1 is DFQATT, CDR2 SNEGSKA, per germline (reference sequence). The CDR3 sequence: CSARKDRVTEAFF. CDR3 coding DNA: TGCAGTGCTAGAAAAGACAGGGTCACTGAAGCTTTCTTT.

This chain joins TRBV15 and TRBJ1-2; D is possibly TRBD1 (6 bases). This CDR3 is 13 amino acids long. Trimming removed 4 bases from V and 3 bases from J, with 9 bases in between. CDR1 is LNHNV, CDR2 YYDKDF, per germline (reference sequence). CDR3 sequence reads: CATSTGEDYGYTF. Written as DNA, the CDR3 is TGTGCCACCAGCACAGGGGAAGACTATGGCTACACCTTC.

V gene TRBV18 combines with J gene TRBJ1-2; 8 nucleotides match TRBD1. Germline-derived CDR1 and CDR2 are KGHSH and LQKENI. The CDR3 runs to 13 residues. Trimming removed 4 bases from V and 6 bases from J; junction bases left unmatched: 4. CDR3 protein: CASSQGQGDGYTF. For the CDR3, the DNA is TGTGCCAGCTCACAAGGACAGGGCGATGGCTACACCTTC.

The rearrangement links TRBV6-4 to TRBJ2-1; D may be TRBD2 (5 bases). The V gene's germline CDR1 is MRHNA and CDR2 SNTAGT. This CDR3 region has 12 residues. Deletions cut 8 bases from V and 7 bases from J, with 12 bases between. The CDR3 DNA sequence: TGTGCCAGCGGCCTAGCTGGGAATGAGCAGTTCTTC. It yields the protein CASGLAGNEQFF.

J is TRBJ1-5 and V is TRBV30; 8 bases are a match to TRBD1. V gave up 6 bases and J gave up 4 bases; unmatched junction bases: 11. The CDR3 covers 15 residues. Germline loops: CDR1 GTSNPN, CDR2 SVGIG (reference sequence). The CDR3 DNA is TGTGCCTGCACAACGGGGACAGGTTATAATCAGCCCCAGCATTTT. Residues: CACTTGTGYNQPQHF.

The gene calls are TRBV20-1 and TRBJ2-1; 7 bases map to TRBD2. The length of the CDR3 is 12 residues. Germline CDR1 DFQATT, CDR2 SNEGSKA (reference sequence). The CDR3 DNA reads TGCAGCGGGGCGGGGGTCCGAAATGAGCAGTTCTTC. It specifies CSGAGVRNEQFF.

V is TRBV6-2 or TRBV6-3 and J is TRBJ1-2, with D maybe TRBD1 (6 bases). The ends were cut back, 5 bases at V and 4 bases at J, with 23 bases in the middle. CDR1 is MNHEY, CDR2 SVGEGT, per germline. This CDR3 comprises 17 residues. Written as DNA, the CDR3 is TGTGCCAGCAGTCCCCGGGACAACAACAGATTTCTCTATGGCTACACCTTC. This gives the protein CASSPRDNNRFLYGYTF.

The V call is TRBV20-1, the J call TRBJ2-5; perhaps TRBD1 as D (6 bases). Germline V CDR1 and CDR2: DFQATT, SNEGSKA (reference sequence). CDR3 length: 14 amino acids. Trimming shortened V by 5 bases and J by 4 bases, and 17 bases separated the two germline ends. The CDR3 DNA reads TGCAGTGCTCAACAGGGCTTACTGGGAGAGACCCAGTACTTC. Translated, it gives CSAQQGLLGETQYF.

J is TRBJ2-3 and V is TRBV10-3, with no clear D. The CDR3 loop spans 12 amino acids. The germline V gene encodes CDR1 ENHRY and CDR2 SYGVKD. V lost 6 bases and J 0 bases, leaving 4 bases between the germline ends. CDR3 nucleotide sequence: TGTGCCATCAGGGAAAGCACAGATACGCAGTATTTT. Translation gives CAIRESTDTQYF.

Only a few counts were recorded for this clonotype. V is TRBV27 and J is TRBJ1-1; D is uncertain. The germline V and J ends were trimmed by 3 bases and 0 bases, with 5 bases remaining between them. Germline assignment: CDR1 MNHEY and CDR2 SMNVEV (reference sequence). The CDR3 contains 13 residues. CDR3: CASSFRLNTEAFF. The CDR3 coding sequence is TGTGCCAGCAGTTTTAGGTTGAACACTGAAGCTTTCTTT.

The chain recombines TRBV3-1 with TRBJ2-6; D is ambiguous. Looked up from germline, CDR1 is LGHDT and CDR2 is YNNKEL (reference sequence). The V end lost 1 base, the J end lost 4 bases, and 5 bases lay between the germline ends. The CDR3 has 14 residues. CDR3 nucleotide sequence: TGTGCCAGCAGCCAAGTACGAGGGGCCAACGTCCTGACTTTC. Encoded protein: CASSQVRGANVLTF.

This clonotype was counted between two and nine times. This chain uses TRBV29-1 with TRBJ1-2; 8 bases are shared with TRBD1. The CDR3 runs 12 residues. V shed 6 bases, J shed 4 bases, and the junction held 4 bases outside the gene matches. CDR1 SQVTM and CDR2 ANQGSEA come from the germline V gene. The chain's CDR3 is CSVATGGYGYTF. CDR3 DNA: TGCAGCGTCGCTACAGGGGGCTATGGCTACACCTTC.

CDR3 DNA sequence: TGTGCCAGCGGGGACACCGACTACGAGCAGTACTTC. Translated, it gives CASGDTDYEQYF. The J gene is TRBJ2-7, the V gene TRBV12-1; the table's TRBD1 call for D was not verified on the DNA. TRBV12-1 is described as a pseudogene. The CDR3 runs to 12 residues.

The V call is TRBV2, the J call TRBJ1-5; D is perhaps TRBD1 (5 bases). The CDR3 length is 16 residues. Trimming shortened V by 6 bases and J by 4 bases, and 19 bases separated the two germline ends. The V gene's germline CDR1 is SNHLY and CDR2 FYNNEI. The CDR3 reads CASRSPQAEGNQPQHF. In DNA form, the CDR3 reads TGTGCCAGCAGGAGCCCACAGGCCGAGGGAAATCAGCCCCAGCATTTT.

The chain is built from TRBV27 and TRBJ2-1, with 9 bases fitting TRBD1. V dropped 5 bases and J dropped 0; count of bases not matched to a gene: 11. This CDR3 is built from 18 residues. Germline assignment: CDR1 MNHEY and CDR2 SMNVEV (reference sequence). CDR3 bases: TGTGCCAGCAGTGGCCCATCGGGACAGGGTAGCTCCTACAATGAGCAGTTCTTC. Amino acids: CASSGPSGQGSSYNEQFF.

This clonotype came up a few times. The chain carries TRBV20-1 and TRBJ1-2; D unclear. The CDR3 loop spans 11 amino acids. V was clipped by 2 bases and J by 8 bases, with 9 bases between them. Germline V lookup: CDR1 DFQATT, CDR2 SNEGSKA (reference sequence). The CDR3 sequence: CSARTGGGYTF. Written as DNA, the CDR3 is TGCAGTGCTAGAACCGGTGGGGGCTACACCTTC.

DNA for the CDR3: TGTGCCAGCAGTCCTGTAAGGCTAGTCAGCACTGAAGCTTTCTTT. It translates to CASSPVRLVSTEAFF. V is TRBV5-5 and J is TRBJ1-1; D remains unclear. CDR3 length equals 15 residues. The ends were cut back, 5 bases at V and 4 bases at J, with 18 bases in the middle. Germline V gene data show CDR1 as SGHKS and CDR2 as YYEKEE (reference sequence).

The chain couples TRBV7-2 to TRBJ2-5, with 9 nucleotides matching TRBD2. After removal of 8 bases from V and 3 bases from J, the junction contained 7 bases not matched to a gene. Germline CDR1 SGHTA, CDR2 FQGNSA. The CDR3 has 14 residues. The CDR3 is CASAGLAGKETQYF. CDR3 nucleotide sequence: TGTGCCAGCGCAGGCCTAGCGGGGAAAGAGACCCAGTACTTC. Full variable domain (remainder filled in from reference TRBV7-2 and TRBJ2-5): GAGVSQSPSNKVTEKGKDVELRCDPISGHTALYWYRQSLGQGLEFLIYFQGNSAPDKSGLPSDRFSAERTGGSVSTLTIQRTQQEDSAVYLCASAGLAGKETQYFGPGTRLLVL.

The chain has TRBV19 and TRBJ2-3; 9 nucleotides agree with TRBD2. The CDR3 is 15 residues long. V trimming: 5 bases; J trimming: 2 bases; junction bases outside the gene matches: 5. Per the germline V gene, CDR1 is LNHDA and CDR2 is SQIVND (reference sequence). This CDR3 reads CASSLSGRNTDTQYF. The CDR3 DNA reads TGTGCCAGTAGTCTTAGCGGGAGAAACACAGATACGCAGTATTTT.

This chain connects TRBV6-2 or TRBV6-3 to TRBJ1-2, with 8 bases identical to TRBD1. The CDR3 runs to 14 residues. Trimming at V came to 2 bases and at J to 5 bases, leaving 4 bases not matched to a gene. Germline CDR1 MNHEY, CDR2 SVGEGT. Here the CDR3 DNA reads TGTGCCAGCAGTTACGGGCAGGGGGCGTATGGCTACACCTTC. Its protein product is CASSYGQGAYGYTF.